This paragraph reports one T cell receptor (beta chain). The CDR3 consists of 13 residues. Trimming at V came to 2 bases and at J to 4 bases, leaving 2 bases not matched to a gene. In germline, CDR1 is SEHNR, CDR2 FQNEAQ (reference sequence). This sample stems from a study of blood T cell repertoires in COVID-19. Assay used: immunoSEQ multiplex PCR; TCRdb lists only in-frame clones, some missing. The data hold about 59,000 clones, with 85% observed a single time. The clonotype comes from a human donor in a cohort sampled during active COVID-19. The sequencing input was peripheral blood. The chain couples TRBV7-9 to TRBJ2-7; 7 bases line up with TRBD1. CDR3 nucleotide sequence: TGTGCCAGCAGCTTATCAGGGGGTTACGAGCAGTACTTC. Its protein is CASSLSGGYEQYF.